The 10 T cell receptor beta chains in this list originate from one sample, sequenced in a study of cytomegalovirus exposure and HLA in healthy donors. The primer mix had 60 Vbeta and 13 Jbeta primers. The protocol was immunoSEQ multiplex PCR, while the TCRdb copy is restricted to in-frame clones and leaves out a portion. The sample carries about 160,000 clones, more than 60% recorded once. The source material was PBMCs. The receptors originated from a man aged 40-50 years in good health and CMV-seronegative.

The genes are TRBV28 and TRBJ2-5, with 8 bases aligning to TRBD2. The end of the DNA is better explained by TRBJ2-7, so the J call may be wrong. Germline assignment: CDR1 MDHEN and CDR2 SYDVKM. CDR3 length: 15 amino acids. CDR3 DNA sequence: TGTGCCAGCAGCACCGGGGGGGGGAGTACCTACGAGCAGTACTTC. This gives the protein CASSTGGGSTYEQYF.

This chain links TRBV10-3 with TRBJ1-1, with D possibly being TRBD1 (5 bases). The germline V gene encodes CDR1 ENHRY and CDR2 SYGVKD. V was cut by 6 bases and J by 1 base, with 12 bases left in between. The CDR3 extends over 14 amino acids. The CDR3 region has the DNA TGTGCCATCAGGCAGACAGAAACGAACACTGAAGCTTTCTTT. Protein sequence: CAIRQTETNTEAFF.

This chain links TRBV27 with TRBJ1-5; no clear D. The V gene lost 4 bases and the J gene lost 3 bases, with 10 bases spanning the gap. Germline lookup yields CDR1 MNHEY and CDR2 SMNVEV (reference sequence). The CDR3 extends over 14 amino acids. CDR3 sequence: CASSSGLLNQPQHF. CDR3 sequence (DNA): TGTGCCAGCAGTTCAGGCCTCCTCAATCAGCCCCAGCATTTT.

The gene calls are TRBV7-9 and TRBJ2-1; TRBD1 matches 8 bases. The ends lost 5 bases at V and 6 bases at J; junction bases unmatched: 9. The CDR3 is made up of 15 amino acids. Germline V lookup: CDR1 SEHNR, CDR2 FQNEAQ (reference sequence). This CDR3 reads CASSPTGGSGNEQFF. The CDR3 nucleotides read TGTGCCAGCAGCCCAACAGGGGGGTCGGGCAATGAGCAGTTCTTC.

The V call is TRBV30, the J call TRBJ1-1; D is perhaps TRBD1 (5 bases). V dropped 5 bases and J dropped 4 bases, with 11 bases sitting between them. The CDR3 runs 12 residues. Germline V gene lookup returns CDR1 GTSNPN and CDR2 SVGIG (reference sequence). The CDR3 protein is CAWGDSRTEAFF. For the CDR3, the DNA is TGTGCCTGGGGTGACAGCCGCACTGAAGCTTTCTTT.

The gene calls are TRBV2 and TRBJ1-5; a weak D match, TRBD1 (5 bases). CDR3 length: 15 residues. Germline loops: CDR1 SNHLY, CDR2 FYNNEI. The ends were cut back, 5 bases at V and 3 bases at J, with 14 bases in the middle. CDR3 sequence reads: CASSNTQGANQPQHF. As DNA, the CDR3 is TGTGCCAGCAGTAACACTCAGGGTGCCAATCAGCCCCAGCATTTT.

V is TRBV2 and J is TRBJ2-7; D remains ambiguous. V gave up 6 bases and J gave up 0 bases, with 9 bases separating them. The CDR3 extends over 13 amino acids. Germline-derived CDR1 and CDR2 are SNHLY and FYNNEI. The CDR3 nucleotides are TGTGCCAGCAGGACGAGGTACTCCTACGAGCAGTACTTC. It translates to CASRTRYSYEQYF.

The gene calls are TRBV5-5 and TRBJ2-7; D is unclear. The CDR3 is 15 amino acids. V lost 5 bases and J lost 1, with 16 bases in between. The germline V gene encodes CDR1 SGHKS and CDR2 YYEKEE (reference sequence). CDR3 nucleotides: TGTGCCAGCAGTCCCAGAGGCCCGGAGTCCTACGAGCAGTACTTC. Its translation is CASSPRGPESYEQYF.

The rearrangement joins TRBV27 to TRBJ2-2; TRBD2 might be the D (7 bases). The CDR3 is 15 amino acids. V lost 3 bases to trimming and J lost 3 bases, with 11 bases between them. Germline V gives CDR1 MNHEY, CDR2 SMNVEV (reference sequence). CDR3 nucleotide sequence: TGTGCCAGCAGTTTTGCGGGGGCGGACACCGGGGAGCTGTTTTTT. Protein product: CASSFAGADTGELFF.

This sequence joins TRBV5-4 and TRBJ2-1, with D possibly being TRBD2 (5 bases). The CDR3 spans 13 residues. The V end lost 4 bases, the J end lost 3 bases, and 8 bases lay between the germline ends. Germline loops: CDR1 SGHNT, CDR2 YYREEE (reference sequence). The CDR3 region is CASSTRDYNEQFF. For the CDR3, the DNA is TGTGCCAGCAGCACTAGGGACTACAATGAGCAGTTCTTC.